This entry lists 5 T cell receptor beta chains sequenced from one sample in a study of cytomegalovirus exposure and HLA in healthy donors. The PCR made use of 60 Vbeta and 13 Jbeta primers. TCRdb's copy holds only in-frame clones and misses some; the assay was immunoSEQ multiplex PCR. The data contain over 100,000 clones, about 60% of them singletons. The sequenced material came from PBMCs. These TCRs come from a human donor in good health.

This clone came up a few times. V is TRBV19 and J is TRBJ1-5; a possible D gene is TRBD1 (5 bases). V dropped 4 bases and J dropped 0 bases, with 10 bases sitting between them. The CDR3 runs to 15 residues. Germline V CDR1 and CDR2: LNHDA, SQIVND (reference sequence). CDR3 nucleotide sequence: TGTGCCAGTAGTAAGGCGGACATTAGCAATCAGCCCCAGCATTTT. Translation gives CASSKADISNQPQHF.

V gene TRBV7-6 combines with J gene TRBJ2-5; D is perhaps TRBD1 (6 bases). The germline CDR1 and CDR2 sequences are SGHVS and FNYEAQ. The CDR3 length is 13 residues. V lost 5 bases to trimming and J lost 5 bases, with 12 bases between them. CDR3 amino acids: CASSPGVRETQYF. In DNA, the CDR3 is TGTGCCAGCAGCCCAGGGGTTAGGGAGACCCAGTACTTC.

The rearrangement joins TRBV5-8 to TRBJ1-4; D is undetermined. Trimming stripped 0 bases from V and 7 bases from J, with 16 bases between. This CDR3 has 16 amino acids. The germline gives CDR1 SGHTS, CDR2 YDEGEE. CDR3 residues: CASSLGDGTRGEKLFF. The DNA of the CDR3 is TGTGCCAGCAGCTTGGGGGATGGAACCCGGGGTGAAAAACTGTTTTTT.

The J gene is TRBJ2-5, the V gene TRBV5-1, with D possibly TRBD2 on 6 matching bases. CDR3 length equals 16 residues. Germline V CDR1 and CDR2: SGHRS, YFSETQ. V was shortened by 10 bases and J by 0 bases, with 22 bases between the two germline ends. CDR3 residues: CAHLPAGLSYQETQYF. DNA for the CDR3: TGCGCCCATTTGCCGGCAGGACTATCGTACCAAGAGACCCAGTACTTC.

The CDR3 region has the DNA TGTGCCAGCAGCTTAGCCCTCAACAGGGTGTTCGACGAGCAGTACTTC. It translates to CASSLALNRVFDEQYF. The chain links TRBV7-9 to TRBJ2-7; D may be TRBD1 (6 bases). The V gene lost 0 bases and the J gene lost 5 bases, with 17 bases spanning the gap. CDR3 length equals 16 residues. Germline V gives CDR1 SEHNR, CDR2 FQNEAQ (reference sequence). The full variable domain, rest sourced from reference TRBV7-9 and TRBJ2-7, is DTGVSQNPRHKITKRGQNVTFRCDPISEHNRLYWYRQTLGQGPEFLTYFQNEAQLEKSRLLSDRFSAERPKGSFSTLEIQRTEQGDSAMYLCASSLALNRVFDEQYFGPGTRLTVT.